Listed below are T cell receptor beta chains from one sample, sequenced in a study of OX40 agonist ivuxolimab in advanced cancers. Here immunoSEQ multiplex PCR was the method, and the copy in TCRdb shows in-frame clones only, minus some. The data hold fewer than 75,000 clones, with about nine tenths observed a single time. The material was CD4+ or CD8+ T cells sorted from blood, obtained in a trial of the OX40 agonist ivuxolimab. The source of these receptors is an adult with an advanced solid tumor such as melanoma, head and neck, liver or kidney cancer. The CDR3 runs from the conserved cysteine through the conserved F or W. D genes are given only for firm matches. Clone size appears in some rows only: once, few, many, or a class for an expanded clone.

V gene: TRBV6-5
J gene: TRBJ2-7
clone size: NA
D gene: TRBD2
CDR3 protein: CASSYSAGVTYEQYF
CDR3 DNA: TGTGCCAGCAGTTACTCCGCGGGGGTTACCTACGAGCAGTACTTC

V gene: TRBV7-6
J gene: TRBJ2-1
clone size: NA
D gene: NA
CDR3 protein: CASSLNSGWGNEQFF
CDR3 DNA: TGTGCCAGCAGCTTAAATTCAGGGTGGGGGAATGAGCAGTTCTTC

V gene: TRBV2
J gene: TRBJ2-3
clone size: NA
D gene: TRBD2
CDR3 protein: CASSEYRGADTQYF
CDR3 DNA: TGTGCCAGCAGTGAATATCGGGGGGCAGATACGCAGTATTTT

V gene: TRBV28
J gene: TRBJ1-1
clone size: NA
D gene: NA
CDR3 protein: CASSLAGPNTEAFF
CDR3 DNA: TGTGCCAGCAGTTTAGCGGGCCCGAACACTGAAGCTTTCTTT

V gene: TRBV19
J gene: TRBJ1-1
clone size: NA
D gene: NA
CDR3 protein: CASGPGPLFGVNTEAFF
CDR3 DNA: TGTGCCAGTGGGCCGGGACCACTCTTCGGGGTGAACACTGAAGCTTTCTTT

V gene: TRBV4-2
J gene: TRBJ2-7
clone size: NA
D gene: TRBD2
CDR3 protein: CASSSASGLADYEQYF
CDR3 DNA: TGTGCCAGCAGCAGCGCCTCGGGACTAGCGGACTACGAGCAGTACTTC

V gene: TRBV21-1
J gene: TRBJ2-7
clone size: NA
D gene: NA
CDR3 protein: CCPGTGLKEQYF
CDR3 DNA: TGTTGCCCCGGGACAGGCCTTAAGGAGCAGTACTTC

V gene: TRBV5-4
J gene: TRBJ2-7
clone size: NA
D gene: NA
CDR3 protein: CASGPLRGYGEQYF
CDR3 DNA: TGTGCCAGCGGACCGCTTAGGGGATATGGCGAGCAGTACTTC

V gene: TRBV11-1
J gene: TRBJ2-3
clone size: once
D gene: TRBD2
CDR3 protein: CASSSLQREPYF
CDR3 DNA: TGTGCCAGCAGCTCCCTCCAGCGGGAGCCGTATTTT

V gene: TRBV4-2
J gene: TRBJ2-1
clone size: NA
D gene: NA
CDR3 protein: CASSQDRQGRYEQFF
CDR3 DNA: TGTGCCAGCAGCCAAGATCGGCAGGGAAGGTATGAGCAGTTCTTC

V gene: TRBV11-3
J gene: TRBJ2-1
clone size: NA
D gene: TRBD1
CDR3 protein: CASSLVRVQGANEQFF
CDR3 DNA: TGTGCCAGCAGCTTAGTACGGGTACAGGGGGCCAATGAGCAGTTCTTC

V gene: TRBV5-1
J gene: TRBJ1-1
clone size: NA
D gene: NA
CDR3 protein: CASRATAGNTEAFF
CDR3 DNA: TGCGCCAGCAGGGCGACAGCCGGGAACACTGAAGCTTTCTTT

V gene: TRBV7-9
J gene: TRBJ2-3
clone size: NA
D gene: NA
CDR3 protein: CASSPGGPWDTQYF
CDR3 DNA: TGTGCCAGCAGCCCCGGAGGGCCGTGGGATACGCAGTATTTT

V gene: TRBV5-1
J gene: TRBJ2-7
clone size: NA
D gene: NA
CDR3 protein: CASSDQGTQSEQYF
CDR3 DNA: TGCGCCAGCAGCGACCAAGGGACACAATCCGAGCAGTACTTC

V gene: TRBV27
J gene: TRBJ1-6
clone size: few
D gene: NA
CDR3 protein: CASSSPGTNSPLHF
CDR3 DNA: TGTGCCAGCAGTTCCCCAGGAACTAATTCACCCCTCCACTTT

V gene: TRBV29-1
J gene: TRBJ2-5
clone size: NA
D gene: NA
CDR3 protein: CSVEGGAAQETQYF
CDR3 DNA: TGCAGCGTTGAGGGCGGGGCAGCACAAGAGACCCAGTACTTC

V gene: TRBV7-7
J gene: TRBJ2-6
clone size: NA
D gene: NA
CDR3 protein: CASSLPDASGANVLTF
CDR3 DNA: TGTGCCAGCAGCTTACCGGATGCGTCTGGGGCCAACGTCCTGACTTTC

V gene: TRBV7-9
J gene: TRBJ2-7
clone size: NA
D gene: NA
CDR3 protein: CASSQARDPFYEQYF
CDR3 DNA: TGTGCCAGCAGCCAGGCCAGGGATCCTTTTTACGAGCAGTACTTC

V gene: TRBV30
J gene: TRBJ1-2
clone size: NA
D gene: TRBD1
CDR3 protein: CAWSPDRGGYGYTF
CDR3 DNA: TGTGCCTGGAGTCCGGACAGGGGTGGCTATGGCTACACCTTC

V gene: TRBV7-2
J gene: TRBJ2-7
clone size: NA
D gene: NA
CDR3 protein: CASSLVREYEQYF
CDR3 DNA: TGTGCCAGCAGCTTAGTCCGAGAATACGAGCAGTACTTC

V gene: TRBV10-3
J gene: TRBJ2-3
clone size: NA
D gene: NA
CDR3 protein: CAVAGTPGTDTQYF
CDR3 DNA: TGTGCCGTGGCCGGGACACCCGGCACAGATACGCAGTATTTT

V gene: TRBV9
J gene: TRBJ2-5
clone size: NA
D gene: TRBD2
CDR3 protein: CASSVGRLAGGYQETQYF
CDR3 DNA: TGTGCCAGCAGCGTAGGTCGACTAGCGGGGGGGTACCAAGAGACCCAGTACTTC

V gene: TRBV7-2
J gene: TRBJ2-7
clone size: NA
D gene: TRBD2
CDR3 protein: CASSLREGLLWEQYF
CDR3 DNA: TGTGCCAGCAGCCTCAGGGAGGGGCTCCTGTGGGAGCAGTACTTC

V gene: TRBV7-2
J gene: TRBJ1-2
clone size: NA
D gene: NA
CDR3 protein: CASSGTLYGYTF
CDR3 DNA: TGTGCCAGCAGCGGGACACTCTATGGCTACACCTTC

V gene: TRBV28
J gene: TRBJ2-4
clone size: NA
D gene: TRBD1
CDR3 protein: CASSLGRGIVAKNIQYF
CDR3 DNA: TGTGCCAGCAGTTTAGGCAGGGGGATTGTGGCCAAAAACATTCAGTACTTC

V gene: TRBV5-5
J gene: TRBJ2-1
clone size: NA
D gene: TRBD2
CDR3 protein: CASSIYPGGREQFF
CDR3 DNA: TGTGCCAGCAGCATATACCCCGGGGGGAGGGAGCAGTTCTTC

V gene: TRBV10-3
J gene: TRBJ1-2
clone size: NA
D gene: TRBD1
CDR3 protein: CASCLQGNYGYTF
CDR3 DNA: TGTGCCAGCTGCCTACAGGGGAACTATGGCTACACCTTC

V gene: TRBV7-2
J gene: TRBJ2-2
clone size: NA
D gene: NA
CDR3 protein: CASSTQAVGGANTGELFF
CDR3 DNA: TGTGCCAGCAGTACCCAAGCGGTGGGCGGGGCAAACACCGGGGAGCTGTTTTTT

V gene: TRBV11-3
J gene: TRBJ1-1
clone size: NA
D gene: NA
CDR3 protein: CASSRGRTEAFF
CDR3 DNA: TGTGCCAGCAGCCGGGGGCGCACTGAAGCTTTCTTT

V gene: TRBV7-3
J gene: TRBJ2-1
clone size: NA
D gene: TRBD2
CDR3 protein: CASSLRVAGGDSGNEQFF
CDR3 DNA: TGTGCCAGCAGCCTCCGGGTGGCGGGGGGCGACAGTGGCAATGAGCAGTTCTTC

V gene: TRBV11-3
J gene: TRBJ2-3
clone size: NA
D gene: TRBD2
CDR3 protein: CASSLLAGWTDTQYF
CDR3 DNA: TGTGCCAGCAGCTTACTAGCGGGGTGGACAGATACGCAGTATTTT

V gene: TRBV5-8
J gene: TRBJ2-7
clone size: NA
D gene: NA
CDR3 protein: CASSPRDFYEQYF
CDR3 DNA: TGTGCCAGCAGCCCGAGGGACTTCTACGAGCAGTACTTC